These 3 T cell receptor beta chains were all obtained from the same sample, sequenced in a study of T cell responses to AZD1222 COVID-19 vaccine. The data were produced by immunoSEQ multiplex PCR, yet TCRdb's version contains in-frame clones alone and is incomplete. In the table there are approximately 130,000 clones, approximately 85% of which are singletons. The specimen was peripheral blood, collected 28 days after the second AZD1222 dose. These receptors all come from an adult who received the AZD1222 COVID-19 vaccine.

V usage is TRBV11-3 and J usage is TRBJ1-2, with D uncertain. The ends were cut back, 4 bases at V and 7 bases at J, with 10 bases in the middle. The CDR3 extends over 12 amino acids. Germline CDR1 and CDR2: SGHNT and YENEEA. Here the CDR3 DNA reads TGTGCCAGCAGCTCAGAGGAGGTTGGCTACACCTTC. Its translation: CASSSEEVGYTF.

This clone came up once. V usage is TRBV19 and J usage is TRBJ2-3, with 10 bases matching TRBD2. Looked up from germline, CDR1 is LNHDA and CDR2 is SQIVND (reference sequence). The CDR3 extends over 16 amino acids. Germline trimming cut 1 base from V and 5 bases from J; bases unmatched to any gene: 6. The CDR3 here is CASSIVSGGARDTQYF. The DNA of the CDR3 is TGTGCCAGTAGTATAGTGAGCGGGGGGGCAAGAGATACGCAGTATTTT.

The rearrangement uses TRBV7-9 and TRBJ2-7, with D unclear. The CDR3 length is 13 residues. Trimming shortened V by 2 bases and J by 5 bases, and 10 bases separated the two germline ends. Germline V lookup: CDR1 SEHNR, CDR2 FQNEAQ (reference sequence). The CDR3 sequence: CASSLSPSNEQYF. CDR3 bases: TGTGCCAGCAGCTTATCCCCGTCCAACGAGCAGTACTTC.